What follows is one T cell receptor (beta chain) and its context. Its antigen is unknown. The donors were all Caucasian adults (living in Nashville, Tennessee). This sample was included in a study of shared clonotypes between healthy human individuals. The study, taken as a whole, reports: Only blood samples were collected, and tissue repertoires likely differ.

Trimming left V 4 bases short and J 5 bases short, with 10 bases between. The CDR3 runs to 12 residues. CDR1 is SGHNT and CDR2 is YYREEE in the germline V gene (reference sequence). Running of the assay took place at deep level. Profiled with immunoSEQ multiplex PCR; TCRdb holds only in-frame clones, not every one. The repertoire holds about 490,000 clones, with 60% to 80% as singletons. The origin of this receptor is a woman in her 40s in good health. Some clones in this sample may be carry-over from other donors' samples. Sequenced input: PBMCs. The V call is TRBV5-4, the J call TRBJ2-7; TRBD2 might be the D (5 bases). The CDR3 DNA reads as TGTGCCAGCAGCCAACCCGGGGACGAGCAGTACTTC. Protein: CASSQPGDEQYF.